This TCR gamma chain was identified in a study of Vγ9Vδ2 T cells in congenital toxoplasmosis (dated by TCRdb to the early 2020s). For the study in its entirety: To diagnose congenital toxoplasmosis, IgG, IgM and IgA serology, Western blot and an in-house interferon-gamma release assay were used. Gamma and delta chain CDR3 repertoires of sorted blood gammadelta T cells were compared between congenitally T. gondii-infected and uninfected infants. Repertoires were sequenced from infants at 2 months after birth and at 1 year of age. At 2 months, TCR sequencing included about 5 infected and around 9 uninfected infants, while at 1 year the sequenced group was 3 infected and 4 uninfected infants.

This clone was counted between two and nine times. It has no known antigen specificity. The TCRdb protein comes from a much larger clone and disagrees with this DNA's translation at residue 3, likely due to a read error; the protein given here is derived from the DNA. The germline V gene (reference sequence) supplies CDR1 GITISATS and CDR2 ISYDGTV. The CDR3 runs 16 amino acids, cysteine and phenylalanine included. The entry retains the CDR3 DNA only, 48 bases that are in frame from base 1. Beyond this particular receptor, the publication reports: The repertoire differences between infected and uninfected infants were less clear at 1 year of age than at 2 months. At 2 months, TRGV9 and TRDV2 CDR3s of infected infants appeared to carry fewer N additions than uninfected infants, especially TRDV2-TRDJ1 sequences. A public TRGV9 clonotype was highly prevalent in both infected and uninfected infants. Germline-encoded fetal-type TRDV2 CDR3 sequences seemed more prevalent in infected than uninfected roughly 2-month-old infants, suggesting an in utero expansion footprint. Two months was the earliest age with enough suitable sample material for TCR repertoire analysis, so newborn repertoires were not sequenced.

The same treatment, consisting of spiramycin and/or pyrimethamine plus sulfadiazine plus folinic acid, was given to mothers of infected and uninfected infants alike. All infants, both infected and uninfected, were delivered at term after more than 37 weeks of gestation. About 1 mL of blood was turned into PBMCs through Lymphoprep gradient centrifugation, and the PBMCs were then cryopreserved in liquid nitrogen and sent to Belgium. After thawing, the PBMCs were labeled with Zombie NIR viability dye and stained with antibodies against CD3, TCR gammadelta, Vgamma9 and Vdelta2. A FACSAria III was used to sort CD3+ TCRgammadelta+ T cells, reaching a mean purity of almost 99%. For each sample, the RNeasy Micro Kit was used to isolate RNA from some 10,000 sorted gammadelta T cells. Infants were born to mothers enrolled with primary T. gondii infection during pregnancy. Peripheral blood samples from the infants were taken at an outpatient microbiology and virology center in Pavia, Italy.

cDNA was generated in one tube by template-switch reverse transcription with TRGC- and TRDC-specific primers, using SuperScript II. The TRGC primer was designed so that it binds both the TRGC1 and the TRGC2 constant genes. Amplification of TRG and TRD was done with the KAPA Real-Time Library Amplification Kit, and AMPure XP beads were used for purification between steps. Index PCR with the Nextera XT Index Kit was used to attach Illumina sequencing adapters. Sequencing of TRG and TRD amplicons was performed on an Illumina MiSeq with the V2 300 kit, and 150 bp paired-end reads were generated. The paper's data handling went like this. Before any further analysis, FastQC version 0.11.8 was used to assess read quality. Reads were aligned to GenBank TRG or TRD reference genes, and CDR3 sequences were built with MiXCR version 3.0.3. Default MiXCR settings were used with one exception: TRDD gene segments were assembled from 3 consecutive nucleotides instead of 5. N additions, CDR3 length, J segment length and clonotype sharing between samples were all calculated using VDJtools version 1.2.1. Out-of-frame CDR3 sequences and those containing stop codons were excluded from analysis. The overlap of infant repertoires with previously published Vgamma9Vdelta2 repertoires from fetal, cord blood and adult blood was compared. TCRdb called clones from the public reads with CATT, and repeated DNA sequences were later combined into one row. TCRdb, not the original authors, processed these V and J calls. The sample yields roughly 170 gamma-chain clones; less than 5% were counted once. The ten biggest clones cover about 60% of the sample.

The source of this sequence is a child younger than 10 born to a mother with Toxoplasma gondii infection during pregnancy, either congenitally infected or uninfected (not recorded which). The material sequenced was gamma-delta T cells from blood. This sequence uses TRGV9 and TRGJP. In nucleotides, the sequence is TGTGCCTGGTGGGAGGTGGGAGAGTTGGGCAAAAAAATCAAGGTATTT. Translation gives CAWWEVGELGKKIKVF.